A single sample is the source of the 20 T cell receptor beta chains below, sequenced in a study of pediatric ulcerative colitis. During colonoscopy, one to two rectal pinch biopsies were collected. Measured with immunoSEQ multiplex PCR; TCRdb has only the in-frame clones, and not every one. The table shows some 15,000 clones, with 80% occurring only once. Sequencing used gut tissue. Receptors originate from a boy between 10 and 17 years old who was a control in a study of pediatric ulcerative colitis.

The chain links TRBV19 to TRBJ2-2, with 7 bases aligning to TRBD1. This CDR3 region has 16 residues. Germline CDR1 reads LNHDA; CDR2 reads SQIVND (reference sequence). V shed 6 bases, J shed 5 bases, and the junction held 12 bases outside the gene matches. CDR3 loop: CASSSTGLTLTGELFF. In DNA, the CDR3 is TGTGCCAGTAGCTCGACAGGGCTAACATTAACCGGGGAGCTGTTTTTT. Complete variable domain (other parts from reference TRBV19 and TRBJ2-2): DGGITQSPKYLFRKEGQNVTLSCEQNLNHDAMYWYRQDPGQGLRLIYYSQIVNDFQKGDIAEGYSVSREKKESFPLTVTSAQKNPTAFYLCASSSTGLTLTGELFFGEGSRLTVL.

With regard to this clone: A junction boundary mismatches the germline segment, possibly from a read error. CDR3 sequence reads: CASSPGTSNEQFF. As DNA, the CDR3 is TGTGCTAGCAGCCCTGGGACTAGCAATGAGCAGTTCTTC. The rearrangement links TRBV7-7 to TRBJ2-1, with 8 bases fitting TRBD2. The CDR3 has 13 amino acids. CDR1 SSHAT and CDR2 FNYEAQ come from the germline V gene (reference sequence).

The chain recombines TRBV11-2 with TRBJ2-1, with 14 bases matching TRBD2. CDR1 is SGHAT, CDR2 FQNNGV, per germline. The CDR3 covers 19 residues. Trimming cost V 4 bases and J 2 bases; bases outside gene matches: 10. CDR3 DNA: TGTGCCAGCAGCTCGAAGCCGACGGGACTAGCGGGGGCCTACAATGAGCAGTTCTTC. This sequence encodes CASSSKPTGLAGAYNEQFF.

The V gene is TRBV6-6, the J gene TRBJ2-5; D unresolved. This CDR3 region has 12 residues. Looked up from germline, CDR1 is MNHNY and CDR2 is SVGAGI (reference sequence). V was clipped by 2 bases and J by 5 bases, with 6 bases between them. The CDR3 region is CASSYRAETQYF. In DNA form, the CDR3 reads TGTGCCAGCAGTTACAGGGCTGAGACCCAGTACTTC.

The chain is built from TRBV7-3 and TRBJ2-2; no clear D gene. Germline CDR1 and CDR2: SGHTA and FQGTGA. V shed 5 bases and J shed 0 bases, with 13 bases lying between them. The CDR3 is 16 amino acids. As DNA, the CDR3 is TGTGCCAGCAGCAATAGGGCCACAGCGAACACCGGGGAGCTGTTTTTT. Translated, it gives CASSNRATANTGELFF.

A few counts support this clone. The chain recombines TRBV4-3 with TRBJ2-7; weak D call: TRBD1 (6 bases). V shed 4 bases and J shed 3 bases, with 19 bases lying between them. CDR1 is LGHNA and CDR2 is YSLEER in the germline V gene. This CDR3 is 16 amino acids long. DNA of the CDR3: TGCGCCAGCAGCCCCGAAGGACAGAGCTGGAGCTACGAGCAGTACTTC. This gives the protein CASSPEGQSWSYEQYF.

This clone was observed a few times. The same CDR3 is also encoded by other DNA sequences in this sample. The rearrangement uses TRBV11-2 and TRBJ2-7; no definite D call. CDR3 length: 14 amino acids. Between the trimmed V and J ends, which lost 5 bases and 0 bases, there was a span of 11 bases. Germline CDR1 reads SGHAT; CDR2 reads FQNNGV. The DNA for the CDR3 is TGTGCCAGCAGCGGAAGTATAGCCTCCTACGAGCAGTACTTC. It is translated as CASSGSIASYEQYF.

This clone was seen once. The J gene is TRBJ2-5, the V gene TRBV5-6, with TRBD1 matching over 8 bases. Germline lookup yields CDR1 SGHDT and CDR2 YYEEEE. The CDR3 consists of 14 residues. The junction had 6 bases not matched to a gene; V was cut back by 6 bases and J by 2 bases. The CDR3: CASKIQGEQETQYF. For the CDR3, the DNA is TGTGCCAGCAAGATACAGGGGGAGCAAGAGACCCAGTACTTC.

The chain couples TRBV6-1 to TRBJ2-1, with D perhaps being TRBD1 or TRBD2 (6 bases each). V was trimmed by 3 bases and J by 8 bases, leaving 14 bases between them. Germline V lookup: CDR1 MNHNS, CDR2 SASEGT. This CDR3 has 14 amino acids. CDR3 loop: CASSESSEGDEQFF. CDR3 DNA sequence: TGTGCCAGCAGTGAGTCTAGCGAGGGGGATGAGCAGTTCTTC.

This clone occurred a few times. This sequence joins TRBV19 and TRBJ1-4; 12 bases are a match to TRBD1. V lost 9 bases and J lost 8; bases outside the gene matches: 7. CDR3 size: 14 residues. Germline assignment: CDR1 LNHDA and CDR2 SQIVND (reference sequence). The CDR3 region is CASRPGQGAEKLFF. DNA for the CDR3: TGTGCCAGCCGCCCGGGACAGGGGGCCGAAAAACTGTTTTTT.

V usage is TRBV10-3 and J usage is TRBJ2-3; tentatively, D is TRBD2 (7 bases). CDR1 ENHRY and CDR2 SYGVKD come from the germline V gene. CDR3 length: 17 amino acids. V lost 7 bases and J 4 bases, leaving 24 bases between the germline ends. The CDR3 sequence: CAIKRSAGQTLPDTQYF. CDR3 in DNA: TGTGCCATCAAAAGATCAGCGGGACAAACCCTCCCAGATACGCAGTATTTT.

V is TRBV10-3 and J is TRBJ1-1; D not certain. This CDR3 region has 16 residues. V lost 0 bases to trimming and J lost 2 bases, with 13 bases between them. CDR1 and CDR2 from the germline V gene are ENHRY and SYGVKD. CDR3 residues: CAISESKTTRNTEAFF. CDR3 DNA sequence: TGTGCCATCAGTGAGTCCAAGACGACGCGAAACACTGAAGCTTTCTTT.

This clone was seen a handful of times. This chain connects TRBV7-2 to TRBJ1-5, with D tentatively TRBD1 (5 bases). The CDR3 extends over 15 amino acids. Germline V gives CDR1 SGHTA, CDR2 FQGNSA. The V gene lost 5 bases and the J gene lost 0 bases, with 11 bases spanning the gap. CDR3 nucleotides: TGTGCCAGCAGCCGCCGGGGGAATAGCAATCAGCCCCAGCATTTT. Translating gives CASSRRGNSNQPQHF. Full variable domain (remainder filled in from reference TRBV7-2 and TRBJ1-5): GAGVSQSPSNKVTEKGKDVELRCDPISGHTALYWYRQSLGQGLEFLIYFQGNSAPDKSGLPSDRFSAERTGGSVSTLTIQRTQQEDSAVYLCASSRRGNSNQPQHFGDGTRLSIL.

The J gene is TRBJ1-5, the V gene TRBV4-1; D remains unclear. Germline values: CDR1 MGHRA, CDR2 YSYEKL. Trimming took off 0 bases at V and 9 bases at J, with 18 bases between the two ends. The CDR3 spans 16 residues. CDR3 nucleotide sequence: TGCGCCAGCAGCCAAGATCGCGTGGGAACGGCTAGGCCCCAGCATTTT. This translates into CASSQDRVGTARPQHF.

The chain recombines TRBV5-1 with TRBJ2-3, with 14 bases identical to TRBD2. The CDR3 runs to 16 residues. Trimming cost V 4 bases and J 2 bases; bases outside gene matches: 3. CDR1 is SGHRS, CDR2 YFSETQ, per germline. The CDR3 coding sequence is TGCGCCAGCAGCGGGACTAGCGGGGGCCCCACAGATACGCAGTATTTT. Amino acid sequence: CASSGTSGGPTDTQYF.

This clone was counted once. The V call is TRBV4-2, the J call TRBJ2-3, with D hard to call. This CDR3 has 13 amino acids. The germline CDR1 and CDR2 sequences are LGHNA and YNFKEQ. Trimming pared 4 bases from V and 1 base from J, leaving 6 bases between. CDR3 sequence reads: CASSRLGTDTQYF. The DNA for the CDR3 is TGTGCCAGCAGCCGCCTAGGCACAGATACGCAGTATTTT.

This chain's CDR3 is CASSPDRDYGYTF. DNA of the CDR3: TGTGCCAGCAGCCCCGACAGGGACTATGGCTACACCTTC. This sequence joins TRBV6-1 and TRBJ1-2, with TRBD1 matching over 7 bases. The length of the CDR3 is 13 residues. V was clipped by 6 bases and J by 3 bases; unmatched bases: 4. Germline lookup yields CDR1 MNHNS and CDR2 SASEGT.

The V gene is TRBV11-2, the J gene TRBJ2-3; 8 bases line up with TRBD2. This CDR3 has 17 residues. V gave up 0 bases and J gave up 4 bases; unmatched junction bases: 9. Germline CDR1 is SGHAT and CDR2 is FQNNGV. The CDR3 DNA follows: TGTGCCAGCAGCTTAGATTCGCGGGGGGCCGAGGCAGATACGCAGTATTTT. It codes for CASSLDSRGAEADTQYF.

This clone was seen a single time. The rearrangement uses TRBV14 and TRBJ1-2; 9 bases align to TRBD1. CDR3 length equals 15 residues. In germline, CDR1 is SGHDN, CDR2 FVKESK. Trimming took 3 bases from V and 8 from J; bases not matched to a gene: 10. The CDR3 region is CASSHDSQGARGYTF. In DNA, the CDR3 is TGTGCCAGCAGCCACGATTCACAGGGGGCGAGGGGCTACACCTTC.

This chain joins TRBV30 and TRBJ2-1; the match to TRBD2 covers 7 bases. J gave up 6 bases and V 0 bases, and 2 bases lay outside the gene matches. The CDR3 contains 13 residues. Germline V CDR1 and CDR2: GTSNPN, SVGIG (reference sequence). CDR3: CAWSVSGVNEQFF. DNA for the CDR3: TGTGCCTGGAGTGTAAGCGGGGTCAATGAGCAGTTCTTC. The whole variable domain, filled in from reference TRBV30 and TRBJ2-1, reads SQTIHQWPATLVQPVGSPLSLECTVEGTSNPNLYWYRQAAGRGLQLLFYSVGIGQISSEVPQNLSASRPQDRQFILSSKKLLLSDSGFYLCAWSVSGVNEQFFGPGTRLTVL.